The clone carrying this TCR beta chain has at least ten counts. The ends were cut back, 1 base at V and 1 base at J, with 14 bases in the middle. The CDR3 loop spans 16 amino acids. The germline V gene has CDR1 LNHNV and CDR2 YYDKDF (reference sequence). The sample originates from a study of T cells in Graves' hyperthyroidism and ophthalmopathy. Researchers took RNA transcripts and amplified the TCR beta CDR3 regions from them. The TCR CDR3 was amplified in a first-round RT-PCR using the HTBI primer set. TCRdb itself ran the multiplex PCR reads through MiXCR, one entry per CDR3 protein. This table holds about 350,000 distinct CDR3 sequences, 15% to 20% found once.

This TCR derives from a woman in her thirties or forties with Graves' ophthalmopathy. The chain links TRBV15 to TRBJ2-7, with a possible D match to TRBD1 (6 bases). Sequenced material: blood. CDR3 sequence reads: CATSRGRPGQSYEQYF. The CDR3 DNA is TGTGCCACCAGCAGAGGACGCCCGGGACAATCCTACGAGCAGTACTTC.